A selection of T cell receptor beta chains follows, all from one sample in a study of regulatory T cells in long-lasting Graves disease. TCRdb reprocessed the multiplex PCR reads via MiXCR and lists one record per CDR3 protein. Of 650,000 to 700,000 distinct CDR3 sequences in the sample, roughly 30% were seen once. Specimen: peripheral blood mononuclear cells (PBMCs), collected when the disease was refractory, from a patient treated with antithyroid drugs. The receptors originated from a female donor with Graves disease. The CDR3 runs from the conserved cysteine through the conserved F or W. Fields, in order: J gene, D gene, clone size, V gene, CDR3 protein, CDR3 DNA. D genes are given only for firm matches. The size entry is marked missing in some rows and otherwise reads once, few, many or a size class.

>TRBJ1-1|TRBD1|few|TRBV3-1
CASSPWTGKDTEAFF
TGTGCCAGCAGCCCCTGGACAGGGAAGGACACTGAAGCTTTCTTT
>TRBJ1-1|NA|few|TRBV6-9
CASSYSGDPETEAFF
TGTGCCAGCAGTTACTCTGGGGACCCGGAGACTGAAGCTTTCTTT
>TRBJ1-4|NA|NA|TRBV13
CASSLGNRRNEKLFF
TGCGCCAGCAGCTTGGGGAACAGACGCAATGAAAAACTGTTTTTT
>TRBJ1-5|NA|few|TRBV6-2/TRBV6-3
CASSDSPQPQHF
TGTGCCAGCAGTGACAGTCCCCAGCCCCAGCATTTT
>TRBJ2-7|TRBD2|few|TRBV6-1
CATTSGGVYEQYF
TGTGCCACCACTAGCGGGGGAGTCTACGAGCAGTACTTC
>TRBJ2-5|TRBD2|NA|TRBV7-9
CASSLLLAGQETQYF
TGTGCCAGCAGCCTCTTACTAGCGGGACAAGAGACCCAGTACTTC
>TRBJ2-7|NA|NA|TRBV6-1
CASSPGQSLYEQYF
TGTGCCAGCAGCCCCGGACAGTCTTTGTACGAGCAGTACTTC
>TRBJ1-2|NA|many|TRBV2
CASRLGGYGYTF
TGTGCCAGCAGACTAGGGGGCTATGGCTACACCTTC
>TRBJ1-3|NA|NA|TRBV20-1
CSARVENTIYF
TGCAGTGCTAGGGTCGAAAACACCATATATTTT
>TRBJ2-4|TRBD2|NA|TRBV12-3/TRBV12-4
CASSLVAGAVAKNIQYF
TGTGCCAGCAGTTTGGTAGCGGGGGCCGTAGCCAAAAACATTCAGTACTTC
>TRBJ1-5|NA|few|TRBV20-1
CSARAGGGFQPQHF
TGCAGTGCTAGAGCTGGGGGCGGCTTCCAGCCCCAGCATTTT
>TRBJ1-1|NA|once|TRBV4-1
CASSQGEYTEAFF
TGCGCCAGCAGCCAGGGGGAGTACACTGAAGCTTTCTTT
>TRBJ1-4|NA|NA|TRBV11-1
CASSLVTTEENEKLFF
TGTGCCAGCAGCTTAGTTACGACTGAGGAAAATGAAAAACTGTTTTTT
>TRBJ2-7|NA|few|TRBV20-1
CSAREVDEQYF
TGCAGTGCTAGAGAAGTTGACGAGCAGTACTTC
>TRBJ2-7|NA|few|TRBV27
CASRTSFNEQYF
TGTGCCAGCAGGACTAGTTTCAACGAGCAGTACTTC
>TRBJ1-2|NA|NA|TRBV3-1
CASSQVAGEGYTF
TGTGCCAGCAGCCAAGTTGCAGGGGAAGGCTACACCTTC
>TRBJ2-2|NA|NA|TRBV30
CAYIEGARDTGELFF
TGTGCCTACATAGAGGGAGCTCGGGACACCGGGGAGCTGTTTTTT
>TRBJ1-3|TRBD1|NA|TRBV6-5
CASSSGGGIGNTIYF
TGTGCCAGCAGTTCAGGAGGGGGCATTGGAAACACCATATATTTT
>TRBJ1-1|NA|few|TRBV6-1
CASSRRPGNTEAFF
TGTGCCAGCAGCCGCCGTCCCGGGAACACTGAAGCTTTCTTT
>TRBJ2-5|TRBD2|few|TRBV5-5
CASRSIPKSPSGQETQYF
TGTGCCAGCAGGTCTATTCCTAAATCCCCTAGCGGGCAAGAGACCCAGTACTTC
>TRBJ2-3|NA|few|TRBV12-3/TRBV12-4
CASSDASRSDTQYF
TGTGCCAGCAGTGATGCTAGCCGATCAGATACGCAGTATTTT
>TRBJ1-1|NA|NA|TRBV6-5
CASSYSGDRILPRNTEAFF
TGTGCCAGCAGTTACTCCGGGGACCGCATTCTCCCCAGGAACACTGAAGCTTTCTTT
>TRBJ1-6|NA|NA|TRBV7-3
CAKRQNSPLHF
TGTGCCAAAAGACAGAATTCACCCCTCCACTTT
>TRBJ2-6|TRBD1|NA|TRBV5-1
CASSPGTGDSLAANVLTF
TGCGCCAGCAGCCCCGGGACAGGGGATTCTCTGGCGGCCAACGTCCTGACTTTC
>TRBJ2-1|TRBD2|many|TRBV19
CASRSSGTSSEQFF
TGTGCCAGTAGATCTAGCGGGACCTCAAGTGAGCAGTTCTTC
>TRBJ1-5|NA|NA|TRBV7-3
CASSYDRNQPQHF
TGTGCCAGCAGTTATGACAGGAATCAGCCCCAGCATTTT
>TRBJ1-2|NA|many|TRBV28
CASSFQAGNYGYTF
TGTGCCAGCAGTTTTCAGGCAGGGAACTATGGCTACACCTTC
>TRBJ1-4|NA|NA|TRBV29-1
CSVEGQPNGKLFF
TGCAGCGTTGAAGGGCAGCCGAACGGAAAACTGTTTTTT
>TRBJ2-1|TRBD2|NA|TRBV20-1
CSAKWRPGLYNEQFF
TGCAGTGCTAAATGGCGACCGGGACTATACAATGAGCAGTTCTTC
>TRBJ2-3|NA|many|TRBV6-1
CASSELGGTTDTQYF
TGTGCCAGCAGTGAATTGGGGGGAACCACAGATACGCAGTATTTT
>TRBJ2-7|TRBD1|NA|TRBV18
CASSPRDSAGEQYF
TGTGCCAGCTCACCGAGGGACAGCGCGGGCGAGCAGTACTTC
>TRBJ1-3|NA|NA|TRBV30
CAWSSSSGNTIYF
TGTGCCTGGAGTTCCAGCTCTGGAAACACCATATATTTT
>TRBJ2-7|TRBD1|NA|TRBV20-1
CSATWDSTYEQYF
TGCAGTGCCACATGGGACAGCACCTACGAGCAGTACTTC
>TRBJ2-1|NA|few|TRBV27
CASSLPSGRADNEQFF
TGTGCCAGCAGTTTGCCCTCGGGCAGGGCCGACAATGAGCAGTTCTTC
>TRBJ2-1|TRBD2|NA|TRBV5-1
CASSPEASGASFF
TGCGCCAGCAGCCCGGAGGCTAGCGGGGCCTCGTTCTTC
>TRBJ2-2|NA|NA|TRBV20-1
CSAYPGHQTGELFF
TGCAGTGCTTACCCGGGACATCAGACCGGGGAGCTGTTTTTT
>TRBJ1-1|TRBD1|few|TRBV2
CANLQIGTGNTEAFF
TGTGCCAACCTCCAAATCGGGACAGGGAACACTGAAGCTTTCTTT